The clone carrying this TCR beta chain was seen a handful of times. The antigen remains unidentified. The PBMCs studied were ones that came from 9 to 10 ml fresh peripheral blood. This entry belongs to a study of T cells in Graves' hyperthyroidism and ophthalmopathy. Broader study findings: In the analysis, a 13 V-J model separated ophthalmopathy from stable hyperthyroidism. Researchers found most expanded thyroid clonotypes above 0.001 in blood as well.

It was RNA transcripts that yielded the amplified TCR beta CDR3 regions. When the TCR CDR3 underwent first-round RT-PCR, the HTBI primer set was used. TCRdb redid the calling of the multiplex PCR reads with MiXCR, one entry per CDR3 protein. Altogether approximately 400,000 distinct CDR3 sequences are present, just under 25% being singletons, with the ten largest covering roughly 80%. There are 15 residues in the CDR3. Trimming removed 3 bases at V and 9 bases at J, with 17 bases between. Germline V gene data show CDR1 as KGHDR and CDR2 as SFDVKD. Sample: blood. V gene TRBV24-1 combines with J gene TRBJ1-5, with unresolved D. This TCR derives from a man between 45 and 60 years old with Graves' hyperthyroidism. The CDR3 DNA sequence: TGTGCCACCAGTGATACCAGACTGGGCTACGGGCCCCAGCATTTT. Its protein is CATSDTRLGYGPQHF.